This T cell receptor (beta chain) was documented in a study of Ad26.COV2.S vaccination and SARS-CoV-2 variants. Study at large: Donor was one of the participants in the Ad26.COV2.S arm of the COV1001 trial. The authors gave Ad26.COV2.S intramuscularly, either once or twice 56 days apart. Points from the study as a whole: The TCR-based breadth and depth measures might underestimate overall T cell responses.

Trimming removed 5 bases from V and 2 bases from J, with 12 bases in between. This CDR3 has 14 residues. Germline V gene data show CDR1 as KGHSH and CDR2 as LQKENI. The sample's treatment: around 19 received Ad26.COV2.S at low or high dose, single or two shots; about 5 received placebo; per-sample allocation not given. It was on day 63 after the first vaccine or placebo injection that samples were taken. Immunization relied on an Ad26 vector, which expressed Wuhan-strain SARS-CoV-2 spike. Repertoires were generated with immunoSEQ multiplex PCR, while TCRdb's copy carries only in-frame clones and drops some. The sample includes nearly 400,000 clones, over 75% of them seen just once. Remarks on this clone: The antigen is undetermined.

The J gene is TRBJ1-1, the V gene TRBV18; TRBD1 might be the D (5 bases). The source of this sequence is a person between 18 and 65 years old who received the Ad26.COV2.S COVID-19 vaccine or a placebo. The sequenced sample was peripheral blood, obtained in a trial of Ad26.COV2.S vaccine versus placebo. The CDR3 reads CASSRGPINTEAFF. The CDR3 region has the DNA TGTGCCAGCTCAAGGGGACCAATTAACACTGAAGCTTTCTTT.